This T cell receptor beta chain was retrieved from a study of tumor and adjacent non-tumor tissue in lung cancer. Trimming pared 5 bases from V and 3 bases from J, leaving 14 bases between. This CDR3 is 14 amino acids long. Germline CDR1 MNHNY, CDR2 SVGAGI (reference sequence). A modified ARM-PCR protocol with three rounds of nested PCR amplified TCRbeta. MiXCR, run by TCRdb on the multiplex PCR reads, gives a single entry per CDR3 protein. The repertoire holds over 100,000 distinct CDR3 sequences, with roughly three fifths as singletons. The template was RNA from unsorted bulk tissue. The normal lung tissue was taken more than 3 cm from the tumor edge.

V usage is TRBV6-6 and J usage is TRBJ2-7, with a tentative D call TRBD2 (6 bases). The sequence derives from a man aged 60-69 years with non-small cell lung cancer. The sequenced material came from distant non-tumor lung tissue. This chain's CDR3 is CASSQRGYLYEQYF. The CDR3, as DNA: TGTGCCAGCAGTCAACGGGGGTACCTCTACGAGCAGTACTTC.